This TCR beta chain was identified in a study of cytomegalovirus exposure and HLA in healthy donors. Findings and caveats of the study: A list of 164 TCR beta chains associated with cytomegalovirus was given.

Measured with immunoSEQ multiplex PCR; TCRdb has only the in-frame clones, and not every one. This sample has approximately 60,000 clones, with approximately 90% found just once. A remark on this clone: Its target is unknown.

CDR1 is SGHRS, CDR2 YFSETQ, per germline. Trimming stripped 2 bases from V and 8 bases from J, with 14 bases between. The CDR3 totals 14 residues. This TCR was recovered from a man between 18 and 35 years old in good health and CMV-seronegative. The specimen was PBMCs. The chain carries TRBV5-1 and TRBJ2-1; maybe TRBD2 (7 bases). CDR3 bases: TGCGCCAGCAGCTTAGGCGGGGGCACGGATGAGCAGTTCTTC. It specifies CASSLGGGTDEQFF.